The 5 T cell receptor beta chains below come from one sample, sequenced in a study of blood T cell repertoires in COVID-19. Data came from immunoSEQ multiplex PCR; TCRdb stores just in-frame clones and leaves some out. The repertoire holds about 130,000 clones, around nine tenths seen once, with less than 4.5% in the top ten. Sample: peripheral blood. The receptors originated from a man in his sixties with COVID-19, enrolled during active disease.

V gene TRBV27 combines with J gene TRBJ1-5; tentative D call: TRBD1 (6 bases). CDR1 is MNHEY and CDR2 is SMNVEV in the germline V gene (reference sequence). Trimming cost V 4 bases and J 5 bases, with 12 bases left between them. This CDR3 is 14 amino acids long. CDR3 amino acids: CASSWRGPDQPQHF. The CDR3 coding sequence is TGTGCCAGCAGTTGGCGGGGGCCGGATCAGCCCCAGCATTTT.

This chain uses TRBV13 with TRBJ1-1; TRBD1 aligns across 12 bases. The CDR3 covers 15 residues. V was clipped by 4 bases and J by 4 bases; unmatched bases: 4. Germline V gene sequence: CDR1 PRHDT, CDR2 FYEKMQ (reference sequence). For the CDR3, the DNA is TGTGCCAGCAGCTGGGGACAGGGGGCGATCACTGAAGCTTTCTTT. Amino acids: CASSWGQGAITEAFF. Combining the CDR3 with reference TRBV13 and TRBJ1-1 gives the whole variable domain AAGVIQSPRHLIKEKRETATLKCYPIPRHDTVYWYQQGPGQDPQFLISFYEKMQSDKGSIPDRFSAQQFSDYHSELNMSSLELGDSALYFCASSWGQGAITEAFFGQGTRLTVV.

The gene calls are TRBV27 and TRBJ2-1, with 10 positions matching TRBD2. CDR1 is MNHEY and CDR2 is SMNVEV in the germline V gene (reference sequence). The CDR3 totals 15 residues. The V and J ends lost 5 bases and 8 bases, in that order; junction bases with no gene match: 9. In DNA, the CDR3 is TGTGCCAGCAGTCATCAGCGGGGGGGCCGATATGAGCAGTTCTTC. As protein: CASSHQRGGRYEQFF.

The chain's CDR3 is CAVIPTRGNEQFF. CDR3 DNA sequence: TGTGCCGTCATCCCGACGAGGGGGAATGAGCAGTTCTTC. The chain recombines TRBV12-3 or TRBV12-4 with TRBJ2-1, with D maybe TRBD1 (6 bases). V lost 11 bases, J lost 7 bases, and 18 bases lay in between. The CDR3 totals 13 residues.

This sequence joins TRBV11-3 and TRBJ2-3, with 7 nucleotides matching TRBD2. The CDR3 length is 15 residues. Unmatched junction bases numbered 7, after V lost 6 bases and J lost 1 base. From germline, CDR1 is SGHNT and CDR2 YENEEA. The CDR3 DNA follows: TGTGCCAGCAGTAAAAGCGGGGCAGGCACAGATACGCAGTATTTT. Its protein product is CASSKSGAGTDTQYF.